These 19 T cell receptor beta chains came from one sample sequenced in a study of cytomegalovirus exposure and HLA in healthy donors. The PCR employed 60 Vbeta primers together with 13 Jbeta primers. Profiled with immunoSEQ multiplex PCR; TCRdb holds only in-frame clones, not every one. The sample lists over 95,000 clones, roughly 80% occurring once. The source material was PBMCs. The receptors stem from a female donor in good health and CMV-seronegative.

The rearrangement links TRBV30 to TRBJ1-4; D unclear. V lost 0 bases, J lost 6 bases, and 20 bases lay in between. This CDR3 has 17 residues. Germline V lookup: CDR1 GTSNPN, CDR2 SVGIG (reference sequence). CDR3 protein: CAWSVSIFGGMDEKLFF. The CDR3 DNA reads TGTGCCTGGAGTGTATCGATATTCGGCGGTATGGATGAAAAACTGTTTTTT.

This chain connects TRBV25-1 to TRBJ1-4, with 8 bases matching TRBD1. The CDR3 runs to 16 residues. Germline CDR1 reads MGHDK; CDR2 reads SYGVNS. Germline trimming cut 3 bases from V and 0 bases from J; bases unmatched to any gene: 3. The CDR3 loop is CASSEDRVATNEKLFF. CDR3 sequence (DNA): TGTGCCAGCAGTGAGGACAGGGTTGCAACTAATGAAAAACTGTTTTTT.

This chain uses TRBV5-5 with TRBJ2-7; 8 bases line up with TRBD1. J gave up 4 bases and V 0 bases, and 6 bases lay outside the gene matches. The CDR3 runs to 15 residues. Germline CDR1 SGHKS, CDR2 YYEKEE (reference sequence). DNA for the CDR3: TGTGCCAGCAGCTTGGTTGGACAGGGTAGTTACGAGCAGTACTTC. Protein product: CASSLVGQGSYEQYF.

This clone was seen a single time. The V call is TRBV6-5, the J call TRBJ1-1; no definite D call. The CDR3 has 15 amino acids. V lost 4 bases and J 1 base, leaving 13 bases between the germline ends. Germline V gives CDR1 MNHEY, CDR2 SVGAGI. CDR3 nucleotide sequence: TGTGCCAGCAGTTCTCGCGGCGTCCGGAACACTGAAGCTTTCTTT. Its translation is CASSSRGVRNTEAFF.

The chain carries TRBV19 and TRBJ2-7; D is perhaps TRBD1 (6 bases). The ends were cut back, 6 bases at V and 6 bases at J, with 24 bases in the middle. The V gene's germline CDR1 is LNHDA and CDR2 SQIVND (reference sequence). This CDR3 spans 16 amino acids. DNA for the CDR3: TGTGCCAGTAGCCCAAGAAAAAACCCGACAGGCGTCGAGCAGTACTTC. It encodes CASSPRKNPTGVEQYF. Full variable domain (missing parts from reference TRBV19 and TRBJ2-7): DGGITQSPKYLFRKEGQNVTLSCEQNLNHDAMYWYRQDPGQGLRLIYYSQIVNDFQKGDIAEGYSVSREKKESFPLTVTSAQKNPTAFYLCASSPRKNPTGVEQYFGPGTRLTVT.

The rearrangement joins TRBV4-3 to TRBJ2-3, with 11 bases aligning to TRBD2. V was pared by 0 bases and J by 4 bases, with 6 bases of the junction left unmatched. The CDR3 spans 17 residues. CDR1 is LGHNA and CDR2 is YSLEER in the germline V gene. CDR3 region: CASSQDEGLAEADTQYF. The CDR3 DNA reads TGCGCCAGCAGCCAAGATGAGGGACTAGCGGAAGCAGATACGCAGTATTTT.

The rearrangement links TRBV19 to TRBJ1-2, with D hard to call. V lost 6 bases and J lost 7, with 18 bases in between. Germline assignment: CDR1 LNHDA and CDR2 SQIVND (reference sequence). The CDR3 loop spans 14 amino acids. The CDR3 region is CASRYLGSDGGYTF. The DNA of the CDR3 is TGTGCCAGTAGGTATTTAGGCAGCGATGGTGGCTACACCTTC.

This clone was recorded a few times. The chain carries TRBV19 and TRBJ1-4, with a possible D match to TRBD1 (6 bases). The CDR3 runs 14 residues. V gave up 6 bases and J gave up 3 bases, with 11 bases separating them. CDR1 LNHDA and CDR2 SQIVND come from the germline V gene (reference sequence). CDR3 region: CASRRTESNEKLFF. The CDR3 DNA follows: TGTGCCAGTAGGAGGACAGAGTCTAATGAAAAACTGTTTTTT.

The rearrangement joins TRBV18 to TRBJ2-1; 7 positions match TRBD2. Losses at the gene ends were 4 bases for V and 2 bases for J; bases not matched to a gene: 5. This CDR3 spans 15 amino acids. Germline V gene data show CDR1 as KGHSH and CDR2 as LQKENI. CDR3 coding DNA: TGTGCCAGCTCACTCAAAGCGGGGCCCTACAATGAGCAGTTCTTC. Translation: CASSLKAGPYNEQFF. The full variable domain, with the rest looked up from reference TRBV18 and TRBJ2-1, is NAGVMQNPRHLVRRRGQEARLRCSPMKGHSHVYWYRQLPEEGLKFMVYLQKENIIDESGMPKERFSAEFPKEGPSILRIQQVVRGDSAAYFCASSLKAGPYNEQFFGPGTRLTVL.

The chain is built from TRBV6-1 and TRBJ2-4; 9 bases agree with TRBD2. Germline values: CDR1 MNHNS, CDR2 SASEGT. The junction had 6 bases not matched to a gene; V was cut back by 1 base and J by 2 bases. The length of the CDR3 is 17 residues. The CDR3 region is CASSEVRGGRTKNIQYF. In DNA, the CDR3 is TGTGCCAGCAGTGAAGTGCGGGGGGGGCGGACCAAAAACATTCAGTACTTC.

The gene calls are TRBV21-1 and TRBJ2-7; the table gives TRBD2 as D, unverified against the DNA. TRBV21-1 is deemed a pseudogene. This CDR3 has 16 amino acids. The CDR3 nucleotides read TGTGCCAGCAGCAAAGGGCGGAGGCCCCTTCCTCAGGAGCAGTACTTC. Translation gives CASSKGRRPLPQEQYF.

The chain is built from TRBV2 and TRBJ2-5; TRBD2 aligns across 13 bases. Germline V lookup: CDR1 SNHLY, CDR2 FYNNEI. The CDR3 contains 16 residues. Germline trimming cut 6 bases from V and 5 bases from J; bases unmatched to any gene: 9. The CDR3 coding sequence is TGTGCCAGCAGGGGGACTAGCGGGGAGTTTTTGGAGACCCAGTACTTC. Translation gives CASRGTSGEFLETQYF. Variable domain in full (rest from reference TRBV2 and TRBJ2-5): EPEVTQTPSHQVTQMGQEVILRCVPISNHLYFYWYRQILGQKVEFLVSFYNNEISEKSEIFDDQFSVERPDGSNFTLKIRSTKLEDSAMYFCASRGTSGEFLETQYFGPGTRLLVL.

This clone was seen just once. The genes are TRBV11-2 and TRBJ1-1; 7 bases match TRBD1. V shed 6 bases, J shed 3 bases, and the junction held 10 bases outside the gene matches. The CDR3 spans 15 residues. Germline V gene data show CDR1 as SGHAT and CDR2 as FQNNGV. The CDR3 spells CASRSIQGKDTEAFF. DNA for the CDR3: TGTGCCAGCAGATCAATACAGGGGAAGGACACTGAAGCTTTCTTT.

The genes are TRBV2 and TRBJ2-2, with 7 bases lining up with TRBD1. The CDR3 sequence is 15 residues long. CDR1 and CDR2 from the germline V gene are SNHLY and FYNNEI. Trimming took 5 bases from V and 2 from J; bases not matched to a gene: 5. The CDR3 DNA reads as TGTGCCAGCAGTTATATAGGGGGCAACACCGGGGAGCTGTTTTTT. Translation gives CASSYIGGNTGELFF.

The V call is TRBV6-6, the J call TRBJ2-3; 7 bases align to TRBD1. The germline V gene encodes CDR1 MNHNY and CDR2 SVGAGI (reference sequence). The CDR3 loop spans 15 amino acids. Trimming cost V 6 bases and J 0 bases; bases outside gene matches: 6. In DNA, the CDR3 is TGTGCCAGCAGGACCTCGACAGGGAGCACAGATACGCAGTATTTT. It translates to CASRTSTGSTDTQYF.

The V call is TRBV6-5, the J call TRBJ1-5; 11 bases agree with TRBD1. Germline V gene lookup returns CDR1 MNHEY and CDR2 SVGAGI. The CDR3 covers 15 residues. The V gene end was trimmed by 4 bases and the J gene end by 5 bases; junction bases not matched to a gene: 4. CDR3 nucleotides: TGTGCCAGCAGTTGGACAGGGGGCCAGGATCAGCCCCAGCATTTT. Translation gives CASSWTGGQDQPQHF.

The CDR3 DNA is TGTGCCAGCAGTTCCAGGAGGTCGGGGGAAGGTGGCTACACCTTC. It specifies CASSSRRSGEGGYTF. The chain employs TRBV27 and TRBJ1-2; a possible D gene is TRBD1 (5 bases). Germline CDR1 MNHEY, CDR2 SMNVEV (reference sequence). Trimming removed 4 bases from V and 7 bases from J, with 19 bases in between. The CDR3 sequence is 15 residues long.

The rearrangement uses TRBV7-2 and TRBJ2-5; 9 nucleotides match TRBD1. Matching the DNA end better, TRBJ2-7 makes the J call doubtful. The germline gives CDR1 SGHTA, CDR2 FQGNSA. The CDR3 totals 14 residues. The CDR3 region has the DNA TGTGCCAGCAGCTCGACAGGGGGAACCTACGAGCAGTACTTC. This encodes CASSSTGGTYEQYF.

The chain links TRBV5-4 to TRBJ2-3, with 11 bases fitting TRBD2. The CDR3 totals 16 residues. Germline CDR1 SGHNT, CDR2 YYREEE (reference sequence). J gave up 4 bases and V 2 bases, and 6 bases lay outside the gene matches. In DNA, the CDR3 is TGTGCCAGCAGCTTTGTAGCGGGGGGGCGCGCAGATACGCAGTATTTT. Translating gives CASSFVAGGRADTQYF.